This T cell receptor beta chain was sequenced in a study of blood T cells in healthy people across ages. Study-wide results and limits: While age rose, TCR beta diversity per million T cells dropped in a roughly linear way.

This clonotype was detected once. What it binds is not known. Isolating PBMCs gave at least 6 million of these cells per sample. This CDR3 is built from 15 residues. The germline V gene has CDR1 SGHDN and CDR2 FVKESK. V was cut by 4 bases and J by 0 bases, with 10 bases left in between. Combining a sample-barcoded 5' primer with a J-beta primer mix, a second PCR ran for roughly 7 to 12 cycles. The yield of each sample was at least 2.5 million CDR3-containing paired-end reads. TCRdb called the 5' RACE reads again in MiXCR, with one record for every CDR3 protein. The top ten hold 25% to 35% of the sample, which has roughly 680,000 distinct CDR3 sequences, 49% seen once.

The sequencing input was blood. The sequence derives from a woman aged 55 to 70 in good health. This chain uses TRBV14 with TRBJ2-1, with D hard to call. The CDR3 sequence: CASSRASLSYNEQFF. The CDR3, as DNA: TGTGCCAGCAGCCGGGCTTCGCTCTCCTACAATGAGCAGTTCTTC.